Included here is one TCR beta chain sequence, with context. This table comes from immunoSEQ multiplex PCR, and its TCRdb copy is limited to in-frame clones, with some not included. The sample shows fewer than 100,000 clones, 90% of them seen only once. The data derive from a study of T cell responses to AZD1222 COVID-19 vaccine. Study context: Second-dose timings of about 4 or about 12 weeks were pooled.

Per the germline V gene, CDR1 is SGHKS and CDR2 is YYEKEE (reference sequence). V was pared by 0 bases and J by 4 bases, with 13 bases between. The CDR3 consists of 15 residues. The rearrangement joins TRBV5-5 to TRBJ1-2; D is ambiguous. Specimen: peripheral blood, collected on day 0 of AZD1222 vaccination. The sequence was obtained from an adult in good health. The CDR3 DNA reads as TGTGCCAGCAGCTTGGTACTGATCTCCCTCTATGGCTACACCTTC. This gives the protein CASSLVLISLYGYTF.